Listed below are T cell receptor beta chains from one sample, sequenced in a study of blood T cell repertoires in COVID-19. TCRdb keeps only in-frame clones here, not all; method: immunoSEQ multiplex PCR. Found here are about 57,000 clones, roughly 80% of them singletons; the top ten hold around a fifth. Sequenced input: peripheral blood. The receptor set was obtained from a woman aged 60 to 75 with acute or convalescent COVID-19. CDR3s include the opening cysteine and the closing phenylalanine or tryptophan. Fields, in order: J gene, D gene, V gene, clone size, CDR3 protein, CDR3 DNA. A D gene is named only where the DNA matches it firmly. Expanded clones get a size class; other rows say once, few or many, or leave the size out.

j_call: TRBJ2-7; d_call: .; v_call: TRBV7-6; clone_size: .; cdr3_aa: CASSLDPGRGGQQYF; cdr3_nt: TGTGCCAGCAGCTTAGACCCTGGTAGGGGTGGCCAGCAGTACTTC
j_call: TRBJ2-3; d_call: .; v_call: TRBV12-5; clone_size: .; cdr3_aa: CASGAPGAGVSDTQYF; cdr3_nt: TGTGCTAGTGGAGCGCCGGGGGCGGGGGTTTCAGATACGCAGTATTTT
j_call: TRBJ1-1; d_call: .; v_call: TRBV27; clone_size: many; cdr3_aa: CASRPRDSMNTEAFF; cdr3_nt: TGTGCCAGCAGACCCAGAGACAGCATGAACACTGAAGCTTTCTTT
j_call: TRBJ2-7; d_call: TRBD1; v_call: TRBV7-8; clone_size: .; cdr3_aa: CASSLRTGLNYEQYF; cdr3_nt: TGTGCCAGCAGCTTACGGACAGGGCTGAACTACGAGCAGTACTTC
j_call: TRBJ1-4; d_call: TRBD1; v_call: TRBV7-2; clone_size: .; cdr3_aa: CASSLVRQGAVTNEKLFF; cdr3_nt: TGTGCCAGCAGCTTAGTTCGGCAGGGGGCTGTAACTAATGAAAAACTGTTTTTT
j_call: TRBJ1-4; d_call: TRBD1; v_call: TRBV5-1; clone_size: .; cdr3_aa: CASSEGQGKEKLFF; cdr3_nt: TGCGCCAGCTCCGAGGGACAGGGGAAAGAAAAACTGTTTTTT
j_call: TRBJ2-2; d_call: .; v_call: TRBV7-8; clone_size: few; cdr3_aa: CASSSLVSTGELFF; cdr3_nt: TGTGCCAGCAGCTCTCTGGTCAGCACCGGGGAGCTGTTTTTT
j_call: TRBJ1-5; d_call: .; v_call: TRBV6-1; clone_size: few; cdr3_aa: CASSDLDNRHQPQHF; cdr3_nt: TGTGCCAGCAGTGATTTGGACAACCGGCATCAGCCCCAGCATTTT
j_call: TRBJ2-3; d_call: TRBD2; v_call: TRBV15; clone_size: few; cdr3_aa: CATSPGEGRTDTQYF; cdr3_nt: TGTGCCACCAGCCCGGGGGAGGGGCGGACAGATACGCAGTATTTT
j_call: TRBJ1-1; d_call: .; v_call: TRBV11-2; clone_size: .; cdr3_aa: CASSSGRHTEAFF; cdr3_nt: TGTGCCAGCAGCTCAGGGCGCCACACTGAAGCTTTCTTT
j_call: TRBJ2-1; d_call: TRBD2; v_call: TRBV2; clone_size: few; cdr3_aa: CATRRTSGAYEQFF; cdr3_nt: TGTGCCACCCGCCGGACTAGCGGGGCCTATGAGCAGTTCTTC
j_call: TRBJ1-4; d_call: TRBD1; v_call: TRBV18; clone_size: .; cdr3_aa: CASSRTGVWEKLFF; cdr3_nt: TGTGCCAGCTCAAGGACAGGAGTGTGGGAAAAACTGTTTTTT
j_call: TRBJ1-1; d_call: TRBD1; v_call: TRBV2; clone_size: .; cdr3_aa: CASRETGGFTAFF; cdr3_nt: TGTGCCAGCAGGGAGACAGGGGGATTTACGGCTTTCTTT
j_call: TRBJ1-3; d_call: TRBD1; v_call: TRBV9; clone_size: .; cdr3_aa: CASSVDAGGTASGNTIYF; cdr3_nt: TGTGCCAGCAGCGTCGACGCGGGCGGGACAGCCTCTGGAAACACCATATATTTT
j_call: TRBJ2-7; d_call: .; v_call: TRBV11-1; clone_size: .; cdr3_aa: CASSSDGGSEQYF; cdr3_nt: TGTGCCAGCAGCTCAGACGGGGGATCCGAGCAGTACTTC
j_call: TRBJ2-3; d_call: .; v_call: TRBV20-1; clone_size: .; cdr3_aa: CSASSGGGHTDTQYF; cdr3_nt: TGCAGTGCTAGTTCTGGCGGGGGACACACAGATACGCAGTATTTT
j_call: TRBJ1-1; d_call: .; v_call: TRBV5-6; clone_size: .; cdr3_aa: CASSYTGMNTEAFF; cdr3_nt: TGTGCCAGCAGCTATACAGGGATGAACACTGAAGCTTTCTTT
j_call: TRBJ1-4; d_call: .; v_call: TRBV27; clone_size: .; cdr3_aa: CASSLSRGSPYYEKLFF; cdr3_nt: TGTGCCAGCAGTTTATCTAGGGGTTCGCCCTATTATGAAAAACTGTTTTTT
j_call: TRBJ2-6; d_call: .; v_call: TRBV6-5; clone_size: .; cdr3_aa: CASTPAELGANVLTF; cdr3_nt: TGTGCCAGCACCCCGGCGGAATTGGGGGCCAACGTCCTGACTTTC
j_call: TRBJ2-7; d_call: .; v_call: TRBV7-9; clone_size: few; cdr3_aa: CASRGAGGMGLYEQYF; cdr3_nt: TGTGCCAGCAGAGGAGCGGGCGGAATGGGCCTCTACGAGCAGTACTTC
j_call: TRBJ1-5; d_call: TRBD1; v_call: TRBV18; clone_size: once; cdr3_aa: CASPDRGLRPQHF; cdr3_nt: TGTGCCAGCCCGGACAGGGGGCTACGGCCCCAGCATTTT
j_call: TRBJ1-4; d_call: .; v_call: TRBV6-5; clone_size: .; cdr3_aa: CASRPLSSDEKLFF; cdr3_nt: TGTGCCAGCAGGCCTCTATCTTCGGATGAAAAACTGTTTTTT
j_call: TRBJ2-1; d_call: .; v_call: TRBV2; clone_size: .; cdr3_aa: CASSATEGLQFF; cdr3_nt: TGTGCCAGCAGTGCGACGGAGGGCCTTCAGTTCTTC
j_call: TRBJ1-2; d_call: .; v_call: TRBV19; clone_size: .; cdr3_aa: CASQGHRVYTF; cdr3_nt: TGTGCCAGCCAGGGTCACCGTGTCTACACCTTC
j_call: TRBJ2-6; d_call: .; v_call: TRBV6-5; clone_size: .; cdr3_aa: CASSFTGMTGANVLTF; cdr3_nt: TGTGCCAGCAGTTTTACAGGGATGACTGGGGCCAACGTCCTGACTTTC
j_call: TRBJ1-1; d_call: .; v_call: TRBV3-1/TRBV3-2; clone_size: .; cdr3_aa: CASSQDGSGGQDAEAFF; cdr3_nt: TGTGCCAGCAGCCAAGATGGGAGTGGGGGCCAAGACGCTGAAGCTTTCTTT
j_call: TRBJ1-6; d_call: .; v_call: TRBV6-4; clone_size: .; cdr3_aa: CASSENQRGNSPLHF; cdr3_nt: TGTGCCAGCAGTGAAAACCAAAGGGGCAATTCACCCCTCCACTTT
j_call: TRBJ1-6; d_call: TRBD1; v_call: TRBV18; clone_size: .; cdr3_aa: CASSPPDRGNSPLHF; cdr3_nt: TGTGCCAGCTCACCACCCGACAGGGGGAATTCACCCCTCCACTTT
j_call: TRBJ2-3; d_call: .; v_call: TRBV9; clone_size: .; cdr3_aa: CASSTLGGFSDTQYF; cdr3_nt: TGTGCCAGCAGCACATTAGGGGGATTCTCAGATACGCAGTATTTT
j_call: TRBJ1-3; d_call: TRBD1; v_call: TRBV6-5; clone_size: few; cdr3_aa: CASRPGQGNTIYF; cdr3_nt: TGTGCCAGCAGGCCGGGACAGGGAAACACCATATATTTT
j_call: TRBJ2-1; d_call: .; v_call: TRBV24-1; clone_size: .; cdr3_aa: CATSDLWGGAFF; cdr3_nt: TGTGCCACCAGTGATTTATGGGGGGGGGCGTTCTTC
j_call: TRBJ2-2; d_call: .; v_call: TRBV12-3/TRBV12-4; clone_size: .; cdr3_aa: CASTQTGELFF; cdr3_nt: TGTGCCAGCACTCAGACCGGGGAGCTGTTTTTT
j_call: TRBJ1-6; d_call: TRBD1; v_call: TRBV5-4; clone_size: .; cdr3_aa: CASIRQGSNSPLHF; cdr3_nt: TGTGCCAGCATACGACAGGGTTCCAATTCACCCCTCCACTTT
j_call: TRBJ2-3; d_call: TRBD2; v_call: TRBV10-3; clone_size: .; cdr3_aa: CAISESVAGGSRWGSDTQYF; cdr3_nt: TGTGCCATCAGTGAGTCAGTAGCGGGGGGGTCCCGCTGGGGCAGCGATACGCAGTATTTT
j_call: TRBJ1-2; d_call: TRBD1; v_call: TRBV10-3; clone_size: once; cdr3_aa: CAISETGGLYGYTF; cdr3_nt: TGTGCCATCAGTGAGACAGGGGGTCTTTATGGCTACACCTTC
j_call: TRBJ2-6; d_call: .; v_call: TRBV2; clone_size: once; cdr3_aa: CASSAWRDGANVLTF; cdr3_nt: TGTGCCAGCAGTGCCTGGCGGGATGGGGCCAACGTCCTGACTTTC
j_call: TRBJ1-2; d_call: .; v_call: TRBV29-1; clone_size: .; cdr3_aa: CSVPQGGFYGYTF; cdr3_nt: TGCAGCGTTCCCCAGGGTGGGTTCTATGGCTACACCTTC
j_call: TRBJ1-2; d_call: .; v_call: TRBV5-4; clone_size: .; cdr3_aa: CASSGWLGYTF; cdr3_nt: TGTGCCAGCAGCGGTTGGCTTGGCTACACCTTC
j_call: TRBJ2-1; d_call: TRBD1; v_call: TRBV27; clone_size: .; cdr3_aa: CASRDRVNNEQFF; cdr3_nt: TGTGCCAGCCGGGACAGGGTAAACAATGAGCAGTTCTTC
j_call: TRBJ2-5; d_call: .; v_call: TRBV2; clone_size: .; cdr3_aa: CASRKGLQNQETQYF; cdr3_nt: TGTGCCAGCAGGAAGGGACTGCAAAACCAAGAGACCCAGTACTTC
j_call: TRBJ2-7; d_call: TRBD1; v_call: TRBV5-1; clone_size: many; cdr3_aa: CASSATGGSAEQYF; cdr3_nt: TGCGCCAGCAGCGCGACAGGGGGCTCCGCAGAGCAGTACTTC
j_call: TRBJ2-3; d_call: TRBD2; v_call: TRBV19; clone_size: .; cdr3_aa: CASSPLAGNTDTQYF; cdr3_nt: TGTGCCAGTAGTCCTCTAGCGGGGAACACAGATACGCAGTATTTT
j_call: TRBJ1-5; d_call: TRBD1; v_call: TRBV4-3; clone_size: .; cdr3_aa: CASSQAHTGASNQPQHF; cdr3_nt: TGCGCCAGCAGCCAAGCACATACAGGGGCGAGCAATCAGCCCCAGCATTTT
j_call: TRBJ2-3; d_call: TRBD2; v_call: TRBV5-1; clone_size: few; cdr3_aa: CASSWGGGSSTDTQYF; cdr3_nt: TGCGCCAGCAGCTGGGGCGGGGGTTCTAGCACAGATACGCAGTATTTT
j_call: TRBJ2-3; d_call: TRBD1; v_call: TRBV6-5; clone_size: .; cdr3_aa: CASSRGPADTQYF; cdr3_nt: TGTGCCAGTAGCAGGGGGCCAGCAGATACGCAGTATTTT
j_call: TRBJ1-1; d_call: .; v_call: TRBV5-1; clone_size: .; cdr3_aa: CASTSAGEDTEAFF; cdr3_nt: TGCGCCAGCACCTCAGCTGGGGAGGACACTGAAGCTTTCTTT
j_call: TRBJ1-4; d_call: TRBD1; v_call: TRBV7-6; clone_size: .; cdr3_aa: CASRSGTGDEKLFF; cdr3_nt: TGTGCCAGCAGATCCGGGACAGGGGACGAAAAACTGTTTTTT
j_call: TRBJ1-5; d_call: .; v_call: TRBV12-5; clone_size: .; cdr3_aa: CASGLVRGSNQPQHF; cdr3_nt: TGTGCTAGTGGTTTGGTCAGGGGTAGCAATCAGCCCCAGCATTTT
j_call: TRBJ1-2; d_call: .; v_call: TRBV7-3; clone_size: .; cdr3_aa: CASSPRDYGYTF; cdr3_nt: TGTGCCAGCAGCCCGAGGGACTATGGCTACACCTTC
j_call: TRBJ1-4; d_call: .; v_call: TRBV5-4; clone_size: .; cdr3_aa: CASSPGVSGEKLFF; cdr3_nt: TGTGCCAGCAGCCCGGGGGTCAGTGGGGAAAAACTGTTTTTT
j_call: TRBJ2-3; d_call: .; v_call: TRBV18; clone_size: .; cdr3_aa: CASSPENTDTQYF; cdr3_nt: TGTGCCAGCTCACCGGAGAACACAGATACGCAGTATTTT
j_call: TRBJ2-2; d_call: TRBD1; v_call: TRBV5-1; clone_size: .; cdr3_aa: CASSPGTESVTGELFF; cdr3_nt: TGCGCCAGCAGCCCGGGGACAGAGAGTGTGACCGGGGAGCTGTTTTTT
j_call: TRBJ2-1; d_call: .; v_call: TRBV14; clone_size: .; cdr3_aa: CASSQVAGAGYNEQFF; cdr3_nt: TGTGCCAGCAGCCAAGTCGCAGGGGCGGGCTACAATGAGCAGTTCTTC
j_call: TRBJ2-3; d_call: .; v_call: TRBV3-1/TRBV3-2; clone_size: .; cdr3_aa: CASSRPTRAADTQYF; cdr3_nt: TGTGCCAGCAGCCGGCCGACTAGAGCGGCAGATACGCAGTATTTT
j_call: TRBJ1-2; d_call: .; v_call: TRBV24-1; clone_size: .; cdr3_aa: CATSDRGQNYGYTF; cdr3_nt: TGTGCCACCAGTGACCGCGGGCAAAACTATGGCTACACCTTC